Shown below are 6 T cell receptor beta chains from a single sample sequenced in a study of T-cell memory formation after mild COVID-19. TCRdb used MiXCR to reprocess the 5' RACE reads, holding one entry per CDR3 protein. The sample lists hundreds of thousands of distinct CDR3 sequences, around a sixth seen once, with 22% in the top ten. Sample: PBMCs or a T cell subset sorted from them (not recorded which). The receptors stem from a man younger than 35 who had mild COVID-19 (a few samples of this study predate the infection). Cell type and time point are not known.

This chain links TRBV20-1 with TRBJ2-5; D is undetermined. Trimming took off 6 bases at V and 5 bases at J, with 10 bases between the two ends. CDR3 length: 11 residues. Per the germline V gene, CDR1 is DFQATT and CDR2 is SNEGSKA (reference sequence). CDR3 sequence: CSASLAETQYF. The CDR3, as DNA: TGCAGTGCGAGTCTGGCGGAGACCCAGTACTTC.

J is TRBJ1-2 and V is TRBV5-1; 10 nucleotides match TRBD1. This CDR3 is built from 16 residues. V gave up 3 bases and J gave up 0 bases; unmatched junction bases: 5. Looked up from germline, CDR1 is SGHRS and CDR2 is YFSETQ. CDR3 residues: CASSSGTGASNYGYTF. The DNA for the CDR3 is TGCGCCAGCAGCTCGGGGACAGGGGCCTCTAACTATGGCTACACCTTC.

The chain couples TRBV18 to TRBJ2-5; no clear D gene. This CDR3 region has 16 residues. Germline V gene data show CDR1 as KGHSH and CDR2 as LQKENI. V gave up 4 bases and J gave up 5 bases, with 20 bases separating them. Here the CDR3 reads CASSQIPGRTRETQYF. The CDR3 DNA follows: TGTGCCAGCTCACAAATCCCCGGTCGAACTCGGGAGACCCAGTACTTC. Variable domain in full (rest from reference TRBV18 and TRBJ2-5): NAGVMQNPRHLVRRRGQEARLRCSPMKGHSHVYWYRQLPEEGLKFMVYLQKENIIDESGMPKERFSAEFPKEGPSILRIQQVVRGDSAAYFCASSQIPGRTRETQYFGPGTRLLVL.

This chain uses TRBV11-2 with TRBJ2-5; D perhaps matches TRBD1 (6 bases). Germline-derived CDR1 and CDR2 are SGHAT and FQNNGV. This CDR3 is 15 amino acids long. V lost 1 base and J 4 bases, leaving 13 bases between the germline ends. CDR3 nucleotide sequence: TGTGCCAGCAGCTTAGGCGACAGGCTCCTAGAGACCCAGTACTTC. Encoded protein: CASSLGDRLLETQYF.

This clonotype was picked up a small number of times. V usage is TRBV6-5 and J usage is TRBJ2-1, with D perhaps matching TRBD2 (5 bases). Germline CDR1 is MNHEY and CDR2 is SVGAGI. Trimming stripped 5 bases from V and 10 bases from J, with 15 bases between. This CDR3 is built from 13 residues. The CDR3 here is CASSHGVNGEQFF. DNA of the CDR3: TGTGCCAGCAGTCACGGGGTCAACGGAGAGCAGTTCTTC.

The chain links TRBV4-3 to TRBJ2-3; 8 bases fit TRBD1. With 0 bases clipped from V and 4 bases from J, the junction kept 9 bases outside the gene matches. The CDR3 is 17 amino acids. Germline V CDR1 and CDR2: LGHNA, YSLEER. CDR3 DNA sequence: TGCGCCAGCAGCCAAGATCGAGCAGGGGGCAGGGCAGATACGCAGTATTTT. Translated: CASSQDRAGGRADTQYF.